The 30 T cell receptor beta chains below all came from one sample that was sequenced in a study of tumor and adjacent non-tumor tissue in lung cancer. A modified ARM-PCR protocol with three rounds of nested PCR amplified TCRbeta. TCRdb itself ran the multiplex PCR reads through MiXCR, one entry per CDR3 protein. The sample holds 69,000 or so distinct CDR3 sequences; about three quarters are singletons and the top ten take over 25%. The template was RNA from unsorted bulk tissue. The sequenced sample consisted of lung tumor tissue. The receptors were sampled from a man between 60 and 70 years old with non-small cell lung cancer.

This clonotype was observed a single time. The chain has TRBV29-1 and TRBJ2-1; D not resolved. V was clipped by 5 bases and J by 0 bases, with 17 bases between them. The CDR3 extends over 16 amino acids. Looked up from germline, CDR1 is SQVTM and CDR2 is ANQGSEA. Here the CDR3 reads CSVNGASGSSYNEQFF. The DNA for the CDR3 is TGCAGCGTTAATGGAGCTAGTGGCAGCTCCTACAATGAGCAGTTCTTC.

Regarding this clonotype: The junction departs from the called germline gene at one end, perhaps through a read error. The genes are TRBV6-1 and TRBJ2-5; D unresolved. CDR3 length: 16 amino acids. The germline gives CDR1 MNHNS, CDR2 SASEGT. The CDR3 reads CASSEFYMGQQETQYF. CDR3 DNA sequence: TGTGCCAGCAGTGAGTTCTACATGGGCCAACAAGAGACCCAATACTTC.

The table lists this clonotype with a few counts. The chain recombines TRBV20-1 with TRBJ2-6, with 7 bases fitting TRBD2. This CDR3 is 17 amino acids long. V lost 3 bases, J lost 3 bases, and 11 bases stayed unmatched. Germline CDR1 DFQATT, CDR2 SNEGSKA (reference sequence). The CDR3 nucleotides read TGCAGTGCTAGTGTTCAGCGGGATCGCTTTGGGGCCAACGTCCTGACTTTC. Its translation: CSASVQRDRFGANVLTF.

DNA for the CDR3: TGTGCCAGCATTTCCCCGGGGGACAAGCCCCAGCATTTT. Its protein product is CASISPGDKPQHF. This sequence joins TRBV6-6 and TRBJ1-5, with D possibly matching TRBD1 (6 bases). Trimming pared 7 bases from V and 8 bases from J, leaving 15 bases between. The CDR3 is 13 amino acids. Germline CDR1 is MNHNY and CDR2 is SVGAGI (reference sequence).

The chain employs TRBV6-1 and TRBJ2-7; tentatively, D is TRBD1 or TRBD2 (5 bases each). The CDR3 loop spans 15 amino acids. Germline values: CDR1 MNHNS, CDR2 SASEGT. DNA of the CDR3: TGTATCAGCAGGGCCCACGGGGCAGGCAGCTACGAGCAGTACTTC. Encoded protein: CISRAHGAGSYEQYF.

This chain connects TRBV6-5 to TRBJ2-7, with D tentatively TRBD1 (8 bases). Trimming left V 6 bases short and J 10 bases short, with 19 bases between. CDR1 MNHEY and CDR2 SVGAGI come from the germline V gene. This CDR3 spans 13 amino acids. The CDR3, as DNA: TGTGCCAGCAGAGATCAGGGGGCGGGGGAACAGTACTTC. This encodes CASRDQGAGEQYF.

This clonotype was recorded only once. This chain joins TRBV20-1 and TRBJ2-3, with a tentative D call TRBD2 (6 bases). This CDR3 contains 17 residues. Per the germline V gene, CDR1 is DFQATT and CDR2 is SNEGSKA (reference sequence). The V and J ends lost 2 bases and 14 bases respectively, with 32 bases between them. CDR3 DNA: TGCAGTGCTAGAAATCCGGTGGGCAGCGGGCTGCGTGATACCTGGTATTTT. Its translation is CSARNPVGSGLRDTWYF.

The CDR3, as DNA: TGTGCCAGAAGGGGGACAAAGCCCGGGGAGCTGTTTTTT. Translation gives CARRGTKPGELFF. V is TRBV12-3 or TRBV12-4 and J is TRBJ2-2, with D possibly being TRBD1 (6 bases). The CDR3 extends over 13 amino acids. V was pared by 9 bases and J by 6 bases, with 14 bases between.

As regards this clonotype: This may come from a read error, since a much larger clone is one base off. V usage is TRBV5-1 and J usage is TRBJ2-7; 10 positions match TRBD2. Germline V gene data show CDR1 as SGHRS and CDR2 as YFSETQ. The CDR3 length is 16 residues. CDR3 nucleotides: TGCGCCAGCAGCTTCAGGACTAGCGGCAGCACCTACGAGCAGAACTTC. Protein: CASSFRTSGSTYEQNF.

Notes on this clonotype: One base away lies a much larger clone, so this may be a sequencing read error. V usage is TRBV29-1 and J usage is TRBJ1-1; no firm D call. Germline CDR1 is SQVTM and CDR2 is ANQGSEA. This CDR3 is 8 amino acids long. This chain's CDR3 is CSVTEASF. Written as DNA, the CDR3 is TGCAGCGTTACGGAAGCTTCCTTT.

V gene TRBV5-1 combines with J gene TRBJ2-1, with D perhaps TRBD1 or TRBD2 (5 bases each). This CDR3 is built from 15 residues. The germline V gene encodes CDR1 SGHRS and CDR2 YFSETQ. V lost 5 bases to trimming and J lost 4 bases, with 16 bases between them. The CDR3 loop reads CASSSEQEGYNEQFF. Written as DNA, the CDR3 is TGCGCCAGCAGTTCAGAACAAGAGGGGTACAATGAGCAGTTCTTC.

A note on this clonotype: One end of the junction is discordant with germline, which a read error may explain. The chain employs TRBV20-1 and TRBJ2-2; a possible D gene is TRBD2 (6 bases). The V gene's germline CDR1 is DFQATT and CDR2 SNEGSKA (reference sequence). This CDR3 is 16 amino acids long. The CDR3 reads CSATLVVGPETGGLFF. The CDR3 nucleotides are TGCAGTGCTACTTTAGTGGTAGGGCCGGAGACCGGGGGGCTGTTTTTT.

This clonotype was found once. It is likely a read error, because the conserved phenylalanine at the end of the CDR3 is missing. This chain uses TRBV20-1 with TRBJ2-1, with D perhaps TRBD2 (6 bases). CDR3 length: 15 amino acids. Germline CDR1 DFQATT, CDR2 SNEGSKA (reference sequence). Trimming shortened V by 1 base and J by 9 bases, and 19 bases separated the two germline ends. The CDR3 reads CSARGFGLPGAEQFL. For the CDR3, the DNA is TGCAGTGCTAGAGGTTTCGGACTACCGGGAGCTGAGCAGTTCCTC.

Worth noting for this clonotype: This could be a read error, since a much larger clone is one nucleotide away. The chain links TRBV12-3 or TRBV12-4 to TRBJ1-1, with a possible D match to TRBD1 (6 bases). The CDR3 spans 11 residues. In DNA, the CDR3 is TGTGCCAGCAGTTTAGCGGGACAACAGGGCTTT. Translating it yields CASSLAGQQGF.

This clonotype has a handful of counts. The chain joins TRBV11-3 to TRBJ2-2, with 7 bases that match TRBD1. The CDR3 totals 16 residues. CDR1 is SGHNT, CDR2 YENEEA, per germline. The V segment lost 8 bases and the J segment 7 bases; nucleotides outside the gene matches: 16. CDR3 in amino acids: CASGPSRDSIGGELFF. The CDR3 DNA reads as TGTGCCAGCGGCCCGTCACGGGACAGTATCGGCGGGGAGCTGTTTTTT.

The table lists this clonotype with many counts. The chain combines TRBV30 with TRBJ2-2, with a possible D match to TRBD1 (6 bases). Per the germline V gene, CDR1 is GTSNPN and CDR2 is SVGIG (reference sequence). The CDR3 covers 14 residues. V dropped 0 bases and J dropped 7 bases, with 12 bases sitting between them. CDR3 protein: CAWSVPGAGGELFF. The DNA of the CDR3 is TGTGCCTGGAGTGTACCAGGGGCGGGCGGGGAGCTGTTTTTT. Supplemented by reference TRBV30 and TRBJ2-2, the full variable domain reads SQTIHQWPATLVQPVGSPLSLECTVEGTSNPNLYWYRQAAGRGLQLLFYSVGIGQISSEVPQNLSASRPQDRQFILSSKKLLLSDSGFYLCAWSVPGAGGELFFGEGSRLTVL.

This rearrangement joins TRBV24-1 to TRBJ1-5; D is undetermined. The CDR3 covers 15 residues. The V gene lost 3 bases and the J gene lost 5 bases, with 13 bases spanning the gap. Germline assignment: CDR1 KGHDR and CDR2 SFDVKD. The CDR3 nucleotides are TGTGCCACCAGTGATAGTGGACTTAACGATCAGCCCCAGCATTTT. Translated, it gives CATSDSGLNDQPQHF.

Concerning this clonotype: Relative to the germline gene, one junction end is altered; a read error may explain this. V and J are TRBV7-9 and TRBJ2-2, with 9 positions matching TRBD1. The CDR3 spans 15 residues. The germline V gene has CDR1 SEHNR and CDR2 FQNEAQ (reference sequence). CDR3 sequence (DNA): TGTACCAGCAGTTCGGCCGGGACAGGGACCGGGGAGCTGTTTTTT. Residues: CTSSSAGTGTGELFF.

This clonotype was counted once. A much larger clone differs by one base, so this may be a read error. The chain couples TRBV24-1 to TRBJ2-5, with D unclear. This CDR3 contains 14 residues. Trimming removed 5 bases from V and 2 bases from J, with 11 bases in between. The germline CDR1 and CDR2 sequences are KGHDR and SFDVKD. CDR3 sequence: CATSGQHNQETQYF. DNA of the CDR3: TGTGCCACCAGTGGACAACACAATCAAGAGACCCAGTACTTC.

This clonotype was recorded only once. Just one base apart from a much larger clone, this may be a read error. The chain uses TRBV28 and TRBJ2-7, with 7 bases fitting TRBD1. The CDR3 has 14 residues. Losses at the gene ends were 6 bases for V and 2 bases for J; bases not matched to a gene: 7. Germline CDR1 MDHEN, CDR2 SYDVKM. The CDR3 coding sequence is TGTGCCAGCAGCCCCGGACAGGAACCCTACGAGCAGTACTTC. Protein: CASSPGQEPYEQYF.

This clonotype was observed once. The junction does not match germline at one end; this may be a read error. This sequence joins TRBV29-1 and TRBJ2-1; D is possibly TRBD2 (5 bases). The CDR3 spans 14 residues. Per the germline V gene, CDR1 is SQVTM and CDR2 is ANQGSEA. This CDR3 is CSAEGGQENNEQFF. The DNA for the CDR3 is TGCAGCGCTGAAGGCGGGCAGGAGAACAATGAGCAGTTCTTC.

A word on this clonotype: Its ends do not fully match the called genes, so a read error is possible. The rearrangement links TRBV6-5 to TRBJ1-1; D is unresolved. The CDR3 covers 14 residues. The V gene's germline CDR1 is MNHEY and CDR2 SVGAGI. CDR3 in DNA: TGTGCCAGCAGTTACTCGATCTGGAACACTGAATCTCTCTTT. Encoded protein: CASSYSIWNTESLF.

Turning to this clonotype: The limits of the CDR3 on the DNA are not certain, so only TCRdb's listed CDR3 is given. The chain couples TRBV29-1 to TRBJ1-4; the D call TRBD1 from the table was never checked on the DNA. CDR1 and CDR2 from the germline V gene are SQVTM and ANQGSEA. Ends included, the CDR3 has 12 residues. CDR3 amino acids: CSVGTGNEKLLF.

To note about this clonotype: At one boundary the junction diverges from the germline segment, which might be a read error. The CDR3 spells CVSRRDSARGSGAFF. The CDR3 DNA is TGTGTCAGCAGACGCGACAGCGCTCGTGGCTCTGGGGCTTTCTTT. The chain is built from TRBV5-5 and TRBJ1-1; D might be TRBD1 (5 bases). From germline, CDR1 is SGHKS and CDR2 YYEKEE (reference sequence). There are 15 residues in the CDR3.

Of note for this clonotype: At one of its ends the junction is not consistent with the germline gene, which may arise from a read error. This sequence joins TRBV20-1 and TRBJ2-2, with TRBD1 identical over 8 bases. Germline assignment: CDR1 DFQATT and CDR2 SNEGSKA (reference sequence). This CDR3 region has 14 residues. The CDR3 DNA follows: TGCAGTGCTAGCCGGACAGGGAACGCCGGGGAGCTGTTCTTT. It encodes CSASRTGNAGELFF.

As for this clonotype: Compared with germline, one end of the junction differs, possibly owing to a read error. The gene calls are TRBV29-1 and TRBJ2-1; 9 bases are a match to TRBD2. This CDR3 region has 16 residues. Germline-derived CDR1 and CDR2 are SQVTM and ANQGSEA. The CDR3 sequence: CGVESILAGDYNELFF. The CDR3 DNA reads as TGCGGCGTTGAGTCCATACTAGCGGGCGATTACAATGAGCTGTTCTTC.

This clonotype was picked up one time. V and J are TRBV29-1 and TRBJ2-1; D not resolved. This CDR3 has 11 amino acids. The V gene lost 3 bases and the J gene lost 9 bases, with 9 bases spanning the gap. Germline CDR1 SQVTM, CDR2 ANQGSEA. CDR3 sequence (DNA): TGCAGCGTTGAGGAGTCAGTTGAGCAGTTCTTC. Protein sequence: CSVEESVEQFF.

As to this clonotype: The final CDR3 position lacks the conserved phenylalanine or tryptophan, pointing to a likely read error. The rearrangement links TRBV13 to TRBJ1-2, with D possibly matching TRBD1 (5 bases). This CDR3 is built from 15 residues. The germline CDR1 and CDR2 sequences are PRHDT and FYEKMQ (reference sequence). CDR3 protein: CDSSHRGHGKFGYTL. The CDR3, as DNA: TGTGACAGCAGCCACCGAGGACACGGGAAATTTGGCTACACCTTG.

The CDR3 nucleotides read TGTGCCTGGAGTCACTCGATGGCTAGCGATGCGGGGCAGTTCTTC. As protein: CAWSHSMASDAGQFF. The chain recombines TRBV30 with TRBJ2-1; D possibly corresponds to TRBD2 (6 bases). Trimming took 2 bases from V and 12 from J, leaving 23 bases between them. This CDR3 has 15 residues. Germline V gene data show CDR1 as GTSNPN and CDR2 as SVGIG (reference sequence).

To note about this clonotype: This may come from a read error, since a much larger clone is one base off. V is TRBV5-5 and J is TRBJ2-1; D is possibly TRBD1 (6 bases). Germline-derived CDR1 and CDR2 are SGHKS and YYEKEE (reference sequence). The germline V and J ends were trimmed by 7 bases and 1 base, with 18 bases remaining between them. The CDR3 spans 16 residues. The CDR3 nucleotides read TGTGCCAGCGACTTTCAGGGGACCGGGTCCTACAATGAGCAGTTCTTC. This encodes CASDFQGTGSYNEQFF.